This T cell receptor (beta chain) was identified in a study of cytomegalovirus exposure and HLA in healthy donors. Study summary: There were fewer than 130 million unique TCR beta sequences, drawn from about 190 million T cells, in an earlier analysis.

The CDR3 loop spans 14 amino acids. Germline-derived CDR1 and CDR2 are SEHNR and FQNEAQ (reference sequence). V lost 1 base and J 4 bases, leaving 10 bases between the germline ends. As to this clone: Its antigen is undetermined.

The PCR contained 60 Vbeta and 13 Jbeta primers. Clones were read by immunoSEQ multiplex PCR, and TCRdb kept only the in-frame ones, dropping some. Of about 82,000 clones in the sample, around 76% are singletons; the top ten hold approximately 5.7%. Findings and caveats of the study: Links to common viral pathogens appeared, in a later analysis, for several of the most significant clusters.

The clonotype comes from a woman aged 50 to 60 in good health and CMV-seropositive. Sequencing was performed on PBMCs. The chain has TRBV7-9 and TRBJ2-5; D perhaps matches TRBD2 (5 bases). The CDR3 sequence: CASSLEVSGETQYF. The CDR3, as DNA: TGTGCCAGCAGCTTAGAAGTAAGCGGAGAGACCCAGTACTTC.